Shown below are 28 T cell receptor beta chains from a single sample sequenced in a study of cytomegalovirus exposure and HLA in healthy donors. The PCR made use of 60 Vbeta and 13 Jbeta primers. Libraries were prepared by immunoSEQ multiplex PCR; TCRdb keeps only in-frame clonotypes and omits some of them. The sample includes some 120,000 clones, 15% of them seen just once. The sample comprised PBMCs. These receptors were collected from a woman between 18 and 29 years old in good health and CMV-seronegative.

This clone was observed a handful of times. J is TRBJ2-1 and V is TRBV30, with a weak D call TRBD2 (5 bases). Trimming shortened V by 2 bases and J by 8 bases, and 13 bases separated the two germline ends. The CDR3 is 13 residues long. Germline V gene data show CDR1 as GTSNPN and CDR2 as SVGIG (reference sequence). The CDR3 nucleotides read TGTGCCTGGAGTCGGGGATCGAGAGATGAGCAGTTCTTC. Its translation is CAWSRGSRDEQFF.

The chain uses TRBV30 and TRBJ1-2, with TRBD1 matching over 9 bases. Looked up from germline, CDR1 is GTSNPN and CDR2 is SVGIG (reference sequence). This CDR3 region has 14 residues. Trimming cost V 2 bases and J 8 bases; bases outside gene matches: 9. CDR3 nucleotide sequence: TGTGCCTGGAGTACGGGACAGGGTTCGAACGGCTACACCTTC. It codes for CAWSTGQGSNGYTF.

This chain connects TRBV6-1 to TRBJ1-5; a weak D match, TRBD1 (5 bases). Germline lookup yields CDR1 MNHNS and CDR2 SASEGT. Trimming pared 3 bases from V and 0 bases from J, leaving 12 bases between. The CDR3 consists of 16 residues. The CDR3 reads CASSDPRRGSNQPQHF. For the CDR3, the DNA is TGTGCCAGCAGTGACCCCCGGAGGGGTAGCAATCAGCCCCAGCATTTT.

The chain has TRBV9 and TRBJ2-3, with TRBD2 identical over 16 bases. Germline V gives CDR1 SGDLS, CDR2 YYNGEE. V dropped 6 bases and J dropped 1; count of bases not matched to a gene: 5. The CDR3 is 17 amino acids. The CDR3 region is CASKGLAGGPGTDTQYF. The CDR3 DNA is TGTGCCAGCAAGGGACTAGCGGGAGGGCCCGGCACAGATACGCAGTATTTT.

The chain carries TRBV4-1 and TRBJ1-2, with D unresolved. Between the trimmed V and J ends, which lost 1 base and 5 bases, there was a span of 8 bases. The CDR3 length is 13 residues. Germline V gene sequence: CDR1 MGHRA, CDR2 YSYEKL. The CDR3: CASSQVAAYGYTF. As DNA, the CDR3 is TGCGCCAGCAGCCAAGTGGCCGCTTATGGCTACACCTTC.

This clone occurred a few times. The gene calls are TRBV27 and TRBJ1-5; 10 bases agree with TRBD1. Trimming at V came to 4 bases and at J to 4 bases, leaving 7 bases not matched to a gene. CDR1 is MNHEY, CDR2 SMNVEV, per germline (reference sequence). This CDR3 spans 16 amino acids. CDR3 amino acids: CASSSTGQGMNQPQHF. CDR3 bases: TGTGCCAGCAGTTCAACGGGACAGGGGATGAATCAGCCCCAGCATTTT.

This clone was seen a few times. The chain recombines TRBV7-9 with TRBJ1-6; D is ambiguous. Germline assignment: CDR1 SEHNR and CDR2 FQNEAQ (reference sequence). The CDR3 length is 14 residues. Trimming pared 1 base from V and 6 bases from J, leaving 7 bases between. CDR3 coding DNA: TGTGCCAGCAGCTTAGTTGCACTTAATTCACCCCTCCACTTT. This translates into CASSLVALNSPLHF.

The rearrangement links TRBV7-2 to TRBJ2-3; weak D call: TRBD1 (6 bases). Germline V lookup: CDR1 SGHTA, CDR2 FQGNSA. Trimming stripped 5 bases from V and 6 bases from J, with 12 bases between. The CDR3 totals 13 residues. The CDR3 DNA follows: TGTGCCAGCAGCCTACAGGGTATGGATACGCAGTATTTT. As protein: CASSLQGMDTQYF.

In this sample, this clone turned up a few times. The chain is built from TRBV28 and TRBJ1-2, with 9 positions matching TRBD1. CDR1 is MDHEN and CDR2 is SYDVKM in the germline V gene. This CDR3 spans 16 amino acids. Trimming took 4 bases from V and 4 from J; bases not matched to a gene: 10. The CDR3 nucleotides are TGTGCCAGCAGTTGGGGGGACAGGGCGCGCTCCTATGGCTACACCTTC. It yields the protein CASSWGDRARSYGYTF.

This clone was seen a handful of times. The rearrangement uses TRBV5-1 and TRBJ2-3; D is uncertain. Per germline, CDR1 SGHRS and CDR2 YFSETQ. Trimming took off 7 bases at V and 2 bases at J, with 26 bases between the two ends. This CDR3 comprises 18 residues. The CDR3 spells CASAQRRLIGLATDTQYF. CDR3 DNA: TGCGCCAGCGCTCAGCGACGGTTGATCGGGTTAGCCACAGATACGCAGTATTTT.

This clone was seen only a few times. CDR3 protein: CASSSGGTGDQPQHF. CDR3 bases: TGTGCCAGCAGTTCGGGCGGGACAGGCGATCAGCCCCAGCATTTT. The rearrangement links TRBV6-5 to TRBJ1-5, with 8 nucleotides matching TRBD1. Germline CDR1 and CDR2: MNHEY and SVGAGI. The CDR3 covers 15 residues. The V segment lost 4 bases and the J segment 5 bases; nucleotides outside the gene matches: 7.

This clone has a handful of counts. The chain couples TRBV6-1 to TRBJ1-1; TRBD1 might be the D (6 bases). The CDR3 has 15 residues. V was cut by 2 bases and J by 2 bases, with 12 bases left in between. The germline V gene encodes CDR1 MNHNS and CDR2 SASEGT. The CDR3 here is CASSERRTANTEAFF. The CDR3 DNA follows: TGTGCCAGCAGTGAAAGGAGGACAGCCAACACTGAAGCTTTCTTT.

The CDR3 region has the DNA TGTGCCAGCAGTGACCAGGTACGGTCAGGTACGCAGTATTTT. It specifies CASSDQVRSGTQYF. The V and J genes are TRBV6-1 and TRBJ2-3; D is undetermined. Germline CDR1 is MNHNS and CDR2 is SASEGT. V lost 3 bases and J 8 bases, leaving 15 bases between the germline ends. There are 14 residues in the CDR3.

V gene TRBV5-1 combines with J gene TRBJ2-1; TRBD2 matches at 7 bases. Germline CDR1 is SGHRS and CDR2 is YFSETQ. This CDR3 is 14 amino acids long. V lost 2 bases to trimming and J lost 6 bases; unmatched junction nucleotides: 5. As DNA, the CDR3 is TGCGCCAGCAGCTTAGCGGGGCCTGGCAATGAGCAGTTCTTC. This encodes CASSLAGPGNEQFF.

The sample holds a few counts of this clone. The chain uses TRBV28 and TRBJ1-4; TRBD1 is a possible D gene (6 bases). V dropped 2 bases and J dropped 8 bases, with 9 bases sitting between them. This CDR3 has 13 residues. The germline V gene has CDR1 MDHEN and CDR2 SYDVKM. CDR3 amino acids: CASSLGTGEKLFF. Here the CDR3 DNA reads TGTGCCAGCAGTTTAGGAACAGGGGAAAAACTGTTTTTT.

The rearrangement links TRBV30 to TRBJ1-1; 7 bases match TRBD1. Germline V gene lookup returns CDR1 GTSNPN and CDR2 SVGIG (reference sequence). This CDR3 has 12 residues. Unmatched junction bases numbered 0, after V lost 2 bases and J lost 3 bases. CDR3 residues: CAWSQGDTEAFF. CDR3 bases: TGTGCCTGGAGTCAGGGGGACACTGAAGCTTTCTTT.

This clone was found once. The rearrangement joins TRBV7-9 to TRBJ1-5; D possibly corresponds to TRBD1 (6 bases). Germline CDR1 reads SEHNR; CDR2 reads FQNEAQ (reference sequence). V was clipped by 3 bases and J by 1 base, with 16 bases between them. The CDR3 has 17 residues. The CDR3 sequence is CASSLAGGGGSNQPQHF. In nucleotides, the CDR3 is TGTGCCAGCAGCTTGGCGGGGGGCGGAGGGAGCAATCAGCCCCAGCATTTT. The full variable domain, rest sourced from reference TRBV7-9 and TRBJ1-5, is DTGVSQNPRHKITKRGQNVTFRCDPISEHNRLYWYRQTLGQGPEFLTYFQNEAQLEKSRLLSDRFSAERPKGSFSTLEIQRTEQGDSAMYLCASSLAGGGGSNQPQHFGDGTRLSIL.

The J gene is TRBJ1-2, the V gene TRBV7-3; D is uncertain. Germline values: CDR1 SGHTA, CDR2 FQGTGA. The CDR3 loop spans 13 amino acids. Deletions cut 2 bases from V and 2 bases from J, with 6 bases between. DNA for the CDR3: TGTGCCAGCAGCTTAGACACCAACTATGGCTACACCTTC. Translated: CASSLDTNYGYTF.

The chain joins TRBV5-1 to TRBJ1-1; TRBD1 might be the D (5 bases). The ends were cut back, 0 bases at V and 5 bases at J, with 14 bases in the middle. The V gene's germline CDR1 is SGHRS and CDR2 YFSETQ. This CDR3 is 15 amino acids long. The CDR3 spells CASSLAAGASTEAFF. In DNA form, the CDR3 reads TGCGCCAGCAGCTTGGCCGCTGGGGCATCAACTGAAGCTTTCTTT.

This clone has only a few counts. CDR3 region: CAWTDRADTEAFF. CDR3 coding DNA: TGTGCCTGGACGGACAGGGCGGACACTGAAGCTTTCTTT. The chain couples TRBV30 to TRBJ1-1; 8 bases are shared with TRBD1. The V gene end was trimmed by 4 bases and the J gene end by 3 bases; junction bases not matched to a gene: 4. CDR3 size: 13 residues. Germline V gives CDR1 GTSNPN, CDR2 SVGIG (reference sequence).

The J gene is TRBJ2-1, the V gene TRBV28; D call uncertain. V was shortened by 3 bases and J by 6 bases, with 6 bases between the two germline ends. The CDR3 consists of 12 residues. Germline lookup yields CDR1 MDHEN and CDR2 SYDVKM. The CDR3 DNA reads TGTGCCAGCAGTTTTGGTAGCAATGAGCAGTTCTTC. It codes for CASSFGSNEQFF.

This clone was picked up a small number of times. The genes are TRBV19 and TRBJ1-3; 8 nucleotides align to TRBD1. Germline CDR1 LNHDA, CDR2 SQIVND (reference sequence). V lost 4 bases to trimming and J lost 0 bases; unmatched junction nucleotides: 8. The CDR3 is 17 residues long. CDR3 coding DNA: TGTGCCAGTAGTAAATGGGACAGGTCATACTCTGGAAACACCATATATTTT. Translation gives CASSKWDRSYSGNTIYF.

The rearrangement joins TRBV5-6 to TRBJ2-1; 10 nucleotides align to TRBD1. The CDR3 length is 15 residues. CDR1 is SGHDT, CDR2 YYEEEE, per germline. J was trimmed by 4 bases and V by 3 bases; bases with no gene match: 4. CDR3 nucleotide sequence: TGTGCCAGCAGCTCCGGGACAGGGGTGTACAATGAGCAGTTCTTC. It translates to CASSSGTGVYNEQFF.

The sample holds many counts of this clone. The CDR3: CASSESRGWNTEAFF. CDR3 coding DNA: TGCGCCAGCAGTGAGTCCAGGGGGTGGAACACTGAAGCTTTCTTT. The chain joins TRBV10-1 to TRBJ1-1, with 7 bases lining up with TRBD1. V trimming: 0 bases; J trimming: 1 base; junction bases outside the gene matches: 2. There are 15 residues in the CDR3. Germline V lookup: CDR1 WNHNN, CDR2 SYGVQD (reference sequence).

The rearrangement joins TRBV7-6 to TRBJ2-1; tentatively, D is TRBD1 (6 bases). The CDR3 runs 14 residues. Trimming pared 5 bases from V and 2 bases from J, leaving 10 bases between. The germline CDR1 and CDR2 sequences are SGHVS and FNYEAQ. CDR3: CASSARDTYNEQFF. For the CDR3, the DNA is TGTGCCAGCAGCGCAAGGGACACCTACAATGAGCAGTTCTTC.

This clone appeared once. Here the CDR3 omits its conserved ending phenylalanine or tryptophan, so a read error is the likely source. CDR3 DNA sequence: TGTGCCAGCAGCTTAGACCCCACTGCTGAAGCTTTCCTT. It codes for CASSLDPTAEAFL. The chain couples TRBV7-2 to TRBJ1-1; unclear D gene. V lost 1 base and J 6 bases, leaving 9 bases between the germline ends. CDR1 is SGHTA and CDR2 is FQGNSA in the germline V gene. This CDR3 is 13 amino acids long.

The chain carries TRBV6-6 and TRBJ1-5, with 8 bases identical to TRBD1. Unmatched junction bases numbered 6, after V lost 1 base and J lost 4 bases. This CDR3 is built from 16 residues. Per the germline V gene, CDR1 is MNHNY and CDR2 is SVGAGI (reference sequence). As DNA, the CDR3 is TGTGCCAGCAGTTACTTCCGGGACAGGACTAATCAGCCCCAGCATTTT. Translating gives CASSYFRDRTNQPQHF.

V is TRBV5-1 and J is TRBJ2-1; TRBD2 is a possible D gene (6 bases). The V and J ends lost 0 bases and 5 bases respectively, with 12 bases between them. The germline gives CDR1 SGHRS, CDR2 YFSETQ. CDR3 length equals 15 residues. The CDR3: CASSLDPGSNNEQFF. CDR3 in DNA: TGCGCCAGCAGCTTGGATCCCGGGAGTAACAATGAGCAGTTCTTC. The full variable domain, its missing parts supplied by reference TRBV5-1 and TRBJ2-1, is KAGVTQTPRYLIKTRGQQVTLSCSPISGHRSVSWYQQTPGQGLQFLFEYFSETQRNKGNFPGRFSGRQFSNSRSEMNVSTLELGDSALYLCASSLDPGSNNEQFFGPGTRLTVL.